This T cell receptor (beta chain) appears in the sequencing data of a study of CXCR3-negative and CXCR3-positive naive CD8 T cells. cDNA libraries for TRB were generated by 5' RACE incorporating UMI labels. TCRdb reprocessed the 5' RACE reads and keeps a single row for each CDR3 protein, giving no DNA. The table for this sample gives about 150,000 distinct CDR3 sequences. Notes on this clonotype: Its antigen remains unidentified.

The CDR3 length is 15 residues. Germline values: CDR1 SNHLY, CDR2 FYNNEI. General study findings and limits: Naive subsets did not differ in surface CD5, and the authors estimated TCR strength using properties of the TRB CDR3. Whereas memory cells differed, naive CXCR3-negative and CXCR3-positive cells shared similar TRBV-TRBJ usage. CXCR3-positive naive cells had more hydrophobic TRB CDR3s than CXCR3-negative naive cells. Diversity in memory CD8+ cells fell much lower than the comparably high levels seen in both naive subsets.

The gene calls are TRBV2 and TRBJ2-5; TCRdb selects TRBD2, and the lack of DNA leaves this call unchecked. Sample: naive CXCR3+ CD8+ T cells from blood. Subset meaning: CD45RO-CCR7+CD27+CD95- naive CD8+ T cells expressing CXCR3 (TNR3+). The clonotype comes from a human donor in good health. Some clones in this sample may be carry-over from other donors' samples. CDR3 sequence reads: CASSDRASGQETQYF.